Listed below are T cell receptor beta chains from one sample, sequenced in a study of shared clonotypes between healthy human individuals. The repertoire was sequenced with immunoSEQ multiplex PCR; TCRdb's copy has only in-frame clones and lacks some. The profile shows 950,000 to 1,300,000 clones, about three quarters of them singletons. Sample: memory CD4+ T cells sorted from blood. The receptors stem from a man aged 18 to 29 in good health. Both conserved end residues are part of each CDR3. The D gene is left open where the match is weak. Size tells how often a clone was seen (once, few, many) or the class of an expanded clone, and some rows leave it out.

D | size | J | V | CDR3 | DNA
TRBD1 | - | TRBJ1-3 | TRBV6-1 | CASSEGQDYSGNTIYF | TGTGCCAGCAGTGAGGGACAGGACTACTCTGGAAACACCATATATTTT
- | - | TRBJ1-2 | TRBV6-5 | CASRQTLLYGYTF | TGTGCCAGCAGGCAAACATTGCTCTATGGCTACACCTTC
- | few | TRBJ2-2 | TRBV27 | CASSLLAGRYISTGELFF | TGTGCCAGCAGTTTACTGGCAGGTCGATATATCAGCACCGGGGAGCTGTTTTTT
- | - | TRBJ2-5 | TRBV13 | CASSLGIAKETQYF | TGTGCCAGCAGCTTAGGGATAGCTAAAGAGACCCAGTACTTC
- | few | TRBJ1-1 | TRBV30 | CAWRSGKNTEAFF | TGTGCCTGGAGGTCAGGGAAGAACACTGAAGCTTTCTTT
- | many | TRBJ1-5 | TRBV10-1 | CASSGTQGRNQHF | TGCGCCAGCAGTGGGACTCAGGGGAGAAACCAGCATTTT
TRBD1 | - | TRBJ2-5 | TRBV4-3 | CASSQDKGAGETQYF | TGCGCCAGCAGCCAAGATAAGGGGGCAGGGGAGACCCAGTACTTC
- | - | TRBJ2-1 | TRBV2 | CASRLVSYNEQFF | TGTGCCAGCAGACTAGTCTCCTACAATGAGCAGTTCTTC
- | - | TRBJ2-5 | TRBV15 | CATSFGIQETQYF | TGTGCCACCAGCTTCGGGATTCAAGAGACCCAGTACTTC
- | - | TRBJ1-4 | TRBV6-5 | CASSYSYGEKLFF | TGTGCCAGCAGTTACTCGTACGGGGAAAAACTGTTTTTT
- | - | TRBJ2-7 | TRBV5-6 | CASSFLGDPSYEQYF | TGTGCCAGCAGCTTTTTGGGTGACCCCTCCTACGAGCAGTACTTC
TRBD2 | once | TRBJ2-1 | TRBV11-2 | CASSFGGRASYNEQFF | TGTGCCAGCAGCTTCGGCGGGAGGGCCTCCTACAATGAGCAGTTCTTC
TRBD1 | - | TRBJ1-1 | TRBV10-3 | CAISDAGTGGTEAFF | TGTGCCATCAGTGACGCCGGGACAGGGGGCACTGAAGCTTTCTTT
- | - | TRBJ2-5 | TRBV6-1 | CASRREGLETQYF | TGTGCCAGCAGGCGTGAGGGGTTGGAGACCCAGTACTTC
- | few | TRBJ1-1 | TRBV12-5 | CASGLEPTEAFF | TGTGCTAGTGGTTTAGAGCCCACTGAAGCTTTCTTT
- | - | TRBJ2-7 | TRBV23-1 | CASSHPPGYEQYF | TGCGCCAGCAGTCATCCGCCGGGGTACGAGCAGTACTTC
TRBD1 | many | TRBJ2-2 | TRBV5-1 | CASSSRKTGGVTGELFF | TGCGCCAGCAGCTCTAGGAAGACAGGGGGTGTAACCGGGGAGCTGTTTTTT
TRBD2 | - | TRBJ2-7 | TRBV27 | CASSFGAWTSGSKVYEQYF | TGTGCCAGCAGTTTTGGCGCGTGGACTAGCGGGAGCAAAGTCTACGAGCAGTACTTC
- | - | TRBJ2-5 | TRBV18 | CASSPSAGRETQYF | TGTGCCAGCTCACCCTCGGCGGGAAGAGAGACCCAGTACTTC
TRBD1 | - | TRBJ1-1 | TRBV7-2 | CASARDSRGLTEAFF | TGTGCCAGCGCAAGGGATTCCAGGGGGCTCACTGAAGCTTTCTTT
TRBD1 | - | TRBJ2-3 | TRBV6-1 | CASRGQGAITDTQYF | TGTGCCAGCAGGGGACAGGGGGCAATAACGGATACGCAGTATTTT
- | few | TRBJ1-4 | TRBV6-6 | CASSYAPQATNEKLFF | TGTGCCAGCAGTTACGCCCCCCAGGCAACTAATGAAAAACTGTTTTTT
TRBD1 | - | TRBJ1-1 | TRBV28 | CASSYTGGKTEAFF | TGTGCCAGCTCGTATACAGGGGGCAAAACTGAAGCTTTCTTT
- | - | TRBJ2-1 | TRBV19 | CASSIGEVGRPQFF | TGTGCCAGTAGTATAGGGGAAGTGGGGCGTCCACAGTTCTTC
- | - | TRBJ2-2 | TRBV2 | CASSDLGAGAFVGTGELFF | TGTGCCAGCTCGGATTTGGGGGCGGGAGCCTTCGTCGGCACCGGGGAGCTGTTTTTT
- | - | TRBJ2-4 | TRBV6-5 | CASSSILGGAKNIQYF | TGTGCCAGCAGTTCCATACTTGGGGGGGCCAAAAACATTCAGTACTTC
- | - | TRBJ1-1 | TRBV10-3 | CAISPRGTEAFF | TGTGCCATCAGTCCCAGAGGCACTGAAGCTTTCTTT
TRBD2 | - | TRBJ2-3 | TRBV4-1 | CASSQGLVADTQYF | TGCGCCAGCAGCCAGGGACTAGTGGCGGATACGCAGTATTTT
TRBD2 | - | TRBJ2-3 | TRBV5-6 | CASSLVLAGTDTQYF | TGTGCCAGCAGCTTGGTGCTAGCGGGCACAGATACGCAGTATTTT
- | few | TRBJ1-1 | TRBV29-1 | CSVIQGRTEAFF | TGCAGCGTCATACAGGGTCGGACTGAAGCTTTCTTT
TRBD2 | - | TRBJ2-1 | TRBV7-2 | CASSSTPIQRGIWDEQFF | TGTGCCAGCAGCTCCACCCCGATCCAGCGGGGGATTTGGGATGAGCAGTTCTTC
- | - | TRBJ2-7 | TRBV6-1 | CASSEMAHLAYEQYF | TGTGCCAGCAGTGAAATGGCTCATCTCGCCTACGAGCAGTACTTC
TRBD1 | few | TRBJ1-6 | TRBV2 | CASIFPQGDNSPLHF | TGTGCCAGCATCTTTCCACAGGGGGATAATTCACCCCTCCACTTT
- | - | TRBJ1-4 | TRBV27 | CASSSQGPHEKLFF | TGTGCCAGCAGTTCTCAGGGACCCCATGAAAAACTGTTTTTT
- | - | TRBJ1-4 | TRBV28 | CASSLGGAGTNEKLFF | TGTGCCAGCAGTTTGGGGGGCGCAGGAACTAATGAAAAACTGTTTTTT
- | - | TRBJ2-3 | TRBV29-1 | CSVEQGGTDTQYF | TGCAGCGTTGAGCAGGGGGGAACAGATACGCAGTATTTT
- | - | TRBJ2-7 | TRBV11-2 | CASSLAAGPSYEQYF | TGTGCCAGCAGCTTAGCGGCAGGGCCCTCCTACGAGCAGTACTTC
TRBD1 | - | TRBJ1-6 | TRBV6-4 | CASSDSGGGDLGNSPLHF | TGTGCCAGCAGTGACTCTGGAGGGGGCGATCTTGGTAATTCACCCCTCCACTTT
- | - | TRBJ1-4 | TRBV18 | CASSPSGPLNEKLFF | TGTGCCAGCTCACCTTCGGGACCGCTTAATGAAAAACTGTTTTTT
TRBD1 | - | TRBJ2-1 | TRBV7-3 | CASSAGTGFHEQFF | TGTGCCAGCAGCGCCGGGACAGGGTTTCATGAGCAGTTCTTC
- | - | TRBJ1-1 | TRBV6-1 | CASSDVWGVLDEAFF | TGTGCCAGCAGTGACGTGTGGGGGGTCCTCGATGAAGCTTTCTTT
TRBD2 | - | TRBJ2-1 | TRBV6-1 | CASSEVGGGVRGEQFF | TGTGCCAGCAGTGAAGTCGGCGGGGGAGTGCGCGGTGAGCAGTTCTTC
- | - | TRBJ1-2 | TRBV11-2 | CASSPPYWAPDNYGYTF | TGTGCCAGCAGCCCACCCTACTGGGCGCCCGACAACTATGGCTACACCTTC
- | - | TRBJ1-5 | TRBV18 | CASSPLGISNQPQHF | TGTGCCAGCTCACCGTTGGGGATTAGCAATCAGCCCCAGCATTTT
- | - | TRBJ2-5 | TRBV2 | CASSGSVGYGETQYF | TGTGCCAGCAGTGGATCTGTGGGGTATGGAGAGACCCAGTACTTC
- | - | TRBJ2-3 | TRBV18 | CASSPSPRTDTDTQYF | TGTGCCAGCTCACCAAGCCCCCGGACAGACACAGATACGCAGTATTTT
- | - | TRBJ1-2 | TRBV6-1 | CASRQIGVGGYTF | TGTGCCAGCAGGCAGATAGGGGTGGGAGGCTACACCTTC
- | - | TRBJ2-1 | TRBV5-1 | CASSSGDQGEQFF | TGCGCCAGCAGTTCGGGCGACCAGGGTGAGCAGTTCTTC
TRBD1 | - | TRBJ1-3 | TRBV6-6 | CASSYGTGGSGNTIYF | TGTGCCAGCAGTTACGGGACAGGGGGCTCTGGAAACACCATATATTTT
TRBD1 | once | TRBJ1-3 | TRBV19 | CASSGTVSGNTIYF | TGTGCCAGTAGTGGGACAGTCTCTGGAAACACCATATATTTT
- | - | TRBJ1-6 | TRBV9 | CASSVGARSPLHF | TGTGCCAGCAGCGTAGGGGCCAGATCACCCCTCCACTTT
TRBD2 | - | TRBJ2-1 | TRBV7-2 | CASSSRGLADNEQFF | TGTGCCAGCAGCTCAAGGGGACTAGCGGACAATGAGCAGTTCTTC
- | - | TRBJ2-7 | TRBV10-3 | CAISPDGYEQYF | TGTGCCATCAGTCCGGACGGGTACGAGCAGTACTTC
- | - | TRBJ1-5 | TRBV19 | CATGLSGLWDNQPQHF | TGTGCCACGGGACTTTCAGGGTTGTGGGACAATCAGCCCCAGCATTTT
- | - | TRBJ1-5 | TRBV18 | CASSPQQGSNQPQHF | TGTGCCAGCTCACCACAGCAAGGTAGCAATCAGCCCCAGCATTTT
- | few | TRBJ1-3 | TRBV12-5 | CASLRGSSGNTIYF | TGTGCTAGCCTTCGGGGTAGCTCTGGAAACACCATATATTTT
TRBD2 | - | TRBJ2-2 | TRBV7-7 | CASSLAAGRGNTGELFF | TGTGCTAGCAGCTTAGCAGCGGGGAGGGGAAACACCGGGGAGCTGTTTTTT
TRBD2 | few | TRBJ2-5 | TRBV5-8 | CASSLSGSREQYF | TGTGCCAGCAGCCTCAGCGGGAGCAGGGAGCAGTACTTC
- | - | TRBJ2-1 | TRBV28 | CASTPVSGRTMYNEQFF | TGTGCCAGCACCCCCGTTTCCGGCCGCACGATGTACAATGAGCAGTTCTTC